Below are 8 T cell receptor beta chains sequenced from a single sample in a study of shared clonotypes between healthy human individuals. Repertoires were generated with immunoSEQ multiplex PCR, while TCRdb's copy carries only in-frame clones and drops some. The sample has some 95,000 clones, approximately 63% seen once. Sequencing was performed on memory CD8+ T cells sorted from blood. Subset in this sample: CD45RO+ cells pooled with CCR7-negative TemRA cells. The source of these receptors is a man aged 30 to 39 in good health.

V and J are TRBV9 and TRBJ1-4; D may be TRBD1 (5 bases). CDR1 and CDR2 (germline): SGDLS, YYNGEE. V shed 2 bases and J shed 4 bases, with 12 bases lying between them. The CDR3 totals 15 residues. The DNA for the CDR3 is TGTGCCAGCAGCGTGGGCGGACATAGTAATGAAAAACTGTTTTTT. It yields the protein CASSVGGHSNEKLFF.

The gene calls are TRBV11-2 and TRBJ2-7; 7 nucleotides agree with TRBD2. The germline V gene encodes CDR1 SGHAT and CDR2 FQNNGV. The junction had 10 bases not matched to a gene; V was cut back by 2 bases and J by 3 bases. The CDR3 runs to 16 residues. The CDR3 bases are TGTGCCAGCAGCTTATCCCCTCGGACTAGTATCTACGAGCAGTACTTC. This codes for CASSLSPRTSIYEQYF.

The chain combines TRBV6-4 with TRBJ2-3, with 7 bases that match TRBD2. V trimming: 6 bases; J trimming: 1 base; junction bases outside the gene matches: 7. The CDR3 covers 15 residues. CDR1 and CDR2 (germline): MRHNA, SNTAGT. DNA for the CDR3: TGTGCCAGCAGCTTAGCGGGCGAGGGCACAGATACGCAGTATTTT. Protein sequence: CASSLAGEGTDTQYF.

V and J are TRBV29-1 and TRBJ2-1; D is undetermined. There are 9 residues in the CDR3. Germline lookup yields CDR1 SQVTM and CDR2 ANQGSEA. Trimming took off 2 bases at V and 9 bases at J, with 2 bases between the two ends. This CDR3 reads CSVEREQFF. The DNA of the CDR3 is TGCAGCGTTGAACGTGAGCAGTTCTTC.

This chain joins TRBV30 and TRBJ2-1, with D maybe TRBD1 (5 bases). This CDR3 has 12 amino acids. V lost 4 bases and J lost 4, with 8 bases in between. The V gene's germline CDR1 is GTSNPN and CDR2 SVGIG (reference sequence). Here the CDR3 reads CAWTDSYNEQFF. In DNA, the CDR3 is TGTGCCTGGACAGACAGTTACAATGAGCAGTTCTTC.

The J gene is TRBJ2-1, the V gene TRBV7-9; D is possibly TRBD1 or TRBD2 (6 bases each). Trimming shortened V by 1 base and J by 10 bases, and 11 bases separated the two germline ends. The CDR3 is made up of 13 amino acids. Per the germline V gene, CDR1 is SEHNR and CDR2 is FQNEAQ (reference sequence). CDR3 loop: CASSLERGDEQFF. The CDR3 coding sequence is TGTGCCAGCAGCTTAGAAAGGGGGGACGAGCAGTTCTTC.

The chain has TRBV14 and TRBJ2-1; 10 bases match TRBD2. After removal of 5 bases from V and 7 bases from J, the junction contained 11 bases not matched to a gene. Germline V lookup: CDR1 SGHDN, CDR2 FVKESK. The CDR3 is 16 residues long. The CDR3 region is CASSTRGGLALNEQFF. The CDR3 region has the DNA TGTGCCAGCAGCACCCGGGGGGGACTAGCGCTTAATGAGCAGTTCTTC.

This clone turned up a few times. The gene calls are TRBV7-2 and TRBJ2-7, with D unresolved. This CDR3 has 13 residues. Trimming left V 1 base short and J 0 bases short, with 4 bases between. Germline CDR1 reads SGHTA; CDR2 reads FQGNSA. CDR3 in amino acids: CASSLGVSYEQYF. The CDR3 region has the DNA TGTGCCAGCAGCTTAGGAGTCTCCTACGAGCAGTACTTC.